These 18 T cell receptor beta chains share one sample of origin, sequenced in a study of T cell changes during pregnancy in multiple sclerosis. The repertoire was sequenced with immunoSEQ multiplex PCR; TCRdb's copy has only in-frame clones and lacks some. The repertoire holds 100,000 or so clones, with 94% as singletons. Source: peripheral blood, taken after pregnancy. These receptor sequences come from a female donor in good health, enrolled as a control in a pregnancy study.

The V and J genes are TRBV18 and TRBJ2-7; the match to TRBD1 covers 9 bases. This CDR3 has 14 amino acids. Trimming at V came to 6 bases and at J to 3 bases, leaving 6 bases not matched to a gene. CDR1 and CDR2 from the germline V gene are KGHSH and LQKENI. CDR3 sequence reads: CASSKTGGGYEQYF. CDR3 sequence (DNA): TGTGCCAGCTCGAAGACAGGGGGAGGCTACGAGCAGTACTTC.

The chain recombines TRBV11-2 with TRBJ2-7; 9 bases are shared with TRBD1. The CDR3 loop spans 15 amino acids. Per the germline V gene, CDR1 is SGHAT and CDR2 is FQNNGV. V was clipped by 4 bases and J by 3 bases; unmatched bases: 7. In nucleotides, the CDR3 is TGTGCCAGCAGCTCAGTAGACAGGGGGGACTACGAGCAGTACTTC. Its protein product is CASSSVDRGDYEQYF.

The CDR3 DNA follows: TGTGCCAGCAGTTATAGCGGGATAAAAAACATTCAGTACTTC. Encoded protein: CASSYSGIKNIQYF. This chain connects TRBV2 to TRBJ2-4, with TRBD2 matching 8 bases. The germline gives CDR1 SNHLY, CDR2 FYNNEI. The junction had 4 bases not matched to a gene; V was cut back by 5 bases and J by 4 bases. This CDR3 has 14 amino acids.

The rearrangement uses TRBV2 and TRBJ2-7; TRBD2 agrees at 9 bases. CDR1 is SNHLY, CDR2 FYNNEI, per germline. CDR3 length equals 12 residues. V trimming: 9 bases; J trimming: 5 bases; junction bases outside the gene matches: 5. CDR3 region: CASWRLADEQYF. In nucleotides, the CDR3 is TGTGCCAGTTGGAGACTAGCGGACGAGCAGTACTTC.

The chain has TRBV28 and TRBJ2-7; a weak D match, TRBD1 (6 bases). V was pared by 2 bases and J by 3 bases, with 14 bases between. The CDR3 totals 15 residues. Germline lookup yields CDR1 MDHEN and CDR2 SYDVKM. The CDR3: CASSLAGTPNYEQYF. Here the CDR3 DNA reads TGTGCCAGCAGTTTAGCCGGGACACCTAACTACGAGCAGTACTTC.

The rearrangement uses TRBV7-2 and TRBJ1-5; 10 bases match TRBD1. This CDR3 contains 14 residues. With V trimmed by 3 bases and J by 5 bases, 1 base remained unmatched. Germline assignment: CDR1 SGHTA and CDR2 FQGNSA. CDR3 coding DNA: TGTGCCAGCAGCTTGGACAGGGGGTATCAGCCCCAGCATTTT. Amino acids: CASSLDRGYQPQHF.

Details on this clone: The sample contains more than one DNA sequence encoding this CDR3. The chain employs TRBV2 and TRBJ2-7; perhaps TRBD1 as D (5 bases). Trimming left V 4 bases short and J 2 bases short, with 9 bases between. Germline CDR1 reads SNHLY; CDR2 reads FYNNEI. This CDR3 spans 13 amino acids. For the CDR3, the DNA is TGTGCCAGCAGTGTAGGGGTGCCCTACGAGCAGTACTTC. Translation: CASSVGVPYEQYF. Full variable domain (remainder filled in from reference TRBV2 and TRBJ2-7): EPEVTQTPSHQVTQMGQEVILRCVPISNHLYFYWYRQILGQKVEFLVSFYNNEISEKSEIFDDQFSVERPDGSNFTLKIRSTKLEDSAMYFCASSVGVPYEQYFGPGTRLTVT.

The V and J genes are TRBV11-1 and TRBJ2-7, with TRBD1 matching 10 bases. CDR1 and CDR2 from the germline V gene are SGHAT and FQDESV (reference sequence). Losses at the gene ends were 2 bases for V and 6 bases for J; bases not matched to a gene: 7. The CDR3 is 15 amino acids. The CDR3 sequence is CASSLRDRGRGEQYF. The DNA of the CDR3 is TGTGCCAGCAGCTTAAGGGACAGGGGTCGCGGCGAGCAGTACTTC.

The genes are TRBV7-9 and TRBJ1-2; possibly TRBD1 for D (5 bases). The germline CDR1 and CDR2 sequences are SEHNR and FQNEAQ (reference sequence). With 3 bases removed from V and 11 bases from J, the gap between germline ends came to 16 bases. The CDR3 covers 13 residues. The CDR3 sequence: CASSFGQTGRYTF. The CDR3 DNA is TGTGCCAGCAGCTTTGGACAAACCGGAAGATACACCTTC.

This chain uses TRBV6-1 with TRBJ2-7; 10 bases fit TRBD2. The V and J ends lost 4 bases and 6 bases, in that order; junction bases with no gene match: 12. In germline, CDR1 is MNHNS, CDR2 SASEGT. This CDR3 spans 16 amino acids. CDR3 protein: CASSALSSGSFLEQYF. In nucleotides, the CDR3 is TGTGCCAGCAGTGCGCTTTCTAGCGGGAGCTTCCTCGAGCAGTACTTC.

V is TRBV28 and J is TRBJ1-2; D uncertain. Trimming left V 6 bases short and J 4 bases short, with 21 bases between. Germline CDR1 reads MDHEN; CDR2 reads SYDVKM. The CDR3 has 16 residues. The CDR3 bases are TGTGCCAGCAGGGAGAGCAGACCATCAGTTTCCTATGGCTACACCTTC. It yields the protein CASRESRPSVSYGYTF.

The V gene is TRBV11-2, the J gene TRBJ1-4; D gene ambiguous. The CDR3 is 15 residues long. The V end was cut by 5 bases, the J end by 2 bases, with 12 bases between. Germline lookup yields CDR1 SGHAT and CDR2 FQNNGV. CDR3 bases: TGTGCCAGCAGCCCCTACGCCTCGACTAATGAAAAACTGTTTTTT. It yields the protein CASSPYASTNEKLFF.

This chain uses TRBV5-1 with TRBJ1-2, with TRBD1 matching 9 bases. V was clipped by 5 bases and J by 6 bases; unmatched bases: 5. The CDR3 extends over 13 amino acids. The V gene's germline CDR1 is SGHRS and CDR2 YFSETQ. The CDR3 DNA reads TGCGCCAGCAGACCGGGACAGGGCAATGGCTACACCTTC. It specifies CASRPGQGNGYTF. Complete variable domain (other parts from reference TRBV5-1 and TRBJ1-2): KAGVTQTPRYLIKTRGQQVTLSCSPISGHRSVSWYQQTPGQGLQFLFEYFSETQRNKGNFPGRFSGRQFSNSRSEMNVSTLELGDSALYLCASRPGQGNGYTFGSGTRLTVV.

The chain couples TRBV27 to TRBJ1-2; 12 bases agree with TRBD1. This CDR3 region has 14 residues. The V segment lost 4 bases and the J segment 6 bases; nucleotides outside the gene matches: 3. From germline, CDR1 is MNHEY and CDR2 SMNVEV (reference sequence). In DNA form, the CDR3 reads TGTGCCAGCAGTTCCCGGGACAGGGGGCATGGCTACACCTTC. This encodes CASSSRDRGHGYTF.

The chain links TRBV11-2 to TRBJ2-7; a possible D gene is TRBD2 (6 bases). The CDR3 totals 16 residues. CDR1 and CDR2 from the germline V gene are SGHAT and FQNNGV. V lost 3 bases and J lost 4, with 19 bases in between. The CDR3 protein is CASSLFLSGVGYEQYF. The CDR3 DNA follows: TGTGCCAGCAGCTTGTTCCTATCGGGAGTAGGGTACGAGCAGTACTTC.

The chain employs TRBV19 and TRBJ2-3; D not resolved. Trimming pared 0 bases from V and 5 bases from J, leaving 6 bases between. Germline V CDR1 and CDR2: LNHDA, SQIVND (reference sequence). This CDR3 contains 13 residues. The CDR3 sequence is CASSIDGEDTQYF. The CDR3 region has the DNA TGTGCCAGTAGTATAGATGGAGAAGATACGCAGTATTTT.

The chain recombines TRBV7-9 with TRBJ1-4; D is undetermined. Trimming removed 3 bases from V and 0 bases from J, with 14 bases in between. There are 17 residues in the CDR3. CDR1 is SEHNR, CDR2 FQNEAQ, per germline (reference sequence). CDR3 protein: CASSFPRSDATNEKLFF. The CDR3 DNA sequence: TGTGCCAGCAGCTTCCCGAGGTCCGACGCAACTAATGAAAAACTGTTTTTT.

The count of this clone is one. The gene calls are TRBV19 and TRBJ2-1; possible D gene TRBD2, 6 bases. The CDR3 totals 14 residues. V shed 7 bases and J shed 2 bases, with 12 bases lying between them. Per the germline V gene, CDR1 is LNHDA and CDR2 is SQIVND (reference sequence). The CDR3 sequence: CASNRRGAYNEQFF. The CDR3 region has the DNA TGTGCCAGTAACAGGCGCGGGGCCTACAATGAGCAGTTCTTC.